This TCR beta chain was documented in a study of blood T cell repertoires in COVID-19. Sequencing was performed with immunoSEQ multiplex PCR; in TCRdb, only in-frame clones are kept and a portion is missing. This sample yields roughly 220,000 clones, of which around 88% are seen a single time; approximately 15% belongs to the top ten. V lost 6 bases and J lost 6; bases outside the gene matches: 4. Per the germline V gene, CDR1 is MNHEY and CDR2 is SVGAGI. This CDR3 region has 14 residues. Participants, roughly 18 to 90 years old, spanned 25 or so US areas. Sample: PBMCs or T cells enriched from blood (not recorded which). The clonotype originates from a woman aged 45-65 years with acute COVID-19. This chain links TRBV6-5 with TRBJ2-1; 11 bases are shared with TRBD2. The CDR3 DNA reads TGTGCCAGCAGCAGACTAGCGGGAACCAATGAGCAGTTCTTC. Translated, it gives CASSRLAGTNEQFF.